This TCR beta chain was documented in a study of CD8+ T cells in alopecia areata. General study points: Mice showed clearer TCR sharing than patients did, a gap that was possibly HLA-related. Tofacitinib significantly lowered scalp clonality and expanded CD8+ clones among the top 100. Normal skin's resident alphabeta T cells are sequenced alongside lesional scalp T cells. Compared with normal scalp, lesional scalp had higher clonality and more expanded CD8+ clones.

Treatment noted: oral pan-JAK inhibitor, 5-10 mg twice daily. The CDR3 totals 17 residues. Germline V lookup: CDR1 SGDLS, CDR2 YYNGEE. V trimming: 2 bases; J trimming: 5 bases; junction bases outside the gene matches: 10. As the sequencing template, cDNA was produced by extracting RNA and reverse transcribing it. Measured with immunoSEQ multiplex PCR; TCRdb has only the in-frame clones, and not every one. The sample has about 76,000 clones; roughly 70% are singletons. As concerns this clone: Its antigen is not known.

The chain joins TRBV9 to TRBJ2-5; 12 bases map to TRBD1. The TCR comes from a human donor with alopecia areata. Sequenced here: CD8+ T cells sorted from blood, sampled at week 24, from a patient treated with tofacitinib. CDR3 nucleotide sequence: TGTGCCAGCAGCGTGGGATTAGGGACAGGGGGCTTCGAGACCCAGTACTTC. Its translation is CASSVGLGTGGFETQYF.